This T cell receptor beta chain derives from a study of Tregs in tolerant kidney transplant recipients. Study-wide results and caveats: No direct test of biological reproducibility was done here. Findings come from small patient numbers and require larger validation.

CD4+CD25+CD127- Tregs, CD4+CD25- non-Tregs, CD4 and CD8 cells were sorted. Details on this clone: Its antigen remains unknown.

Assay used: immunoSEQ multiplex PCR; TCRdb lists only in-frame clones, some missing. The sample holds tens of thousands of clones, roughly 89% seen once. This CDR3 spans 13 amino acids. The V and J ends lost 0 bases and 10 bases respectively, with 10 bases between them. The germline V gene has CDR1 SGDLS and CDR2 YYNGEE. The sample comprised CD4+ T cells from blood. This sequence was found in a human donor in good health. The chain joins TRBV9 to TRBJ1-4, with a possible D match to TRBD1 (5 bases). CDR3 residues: CASSVVGGGKLFF. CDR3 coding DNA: TGTGCCAGCAGCGTAGTTGGGGGTGGAAAACTGTTTTTT.